This TCR beta chain is from a study of blood T cell repertoires in COVID-19. Participant-reported clinical history was the basis for cohort assignment. Some clones are missing from TCRdb's copy, which holds only in-frame ones; the method was immunoSEQ multiplex PCR. The table shows more than 400,000 clones, with about 85% occurring only once. The TCR originated in a woman aged 18-29 years who had recovered from COVID-19. Sequenced: PBMCs or T cells enriched from blood (not recorded which).

The CDR3 protein is CANRGFGNSPLHF. Here the CDR3 DNA reads TGTGCCAACAGGGGATTTGGGAATTCACCCCTCCACTTT. This sequence joins TRBV30 and TRBJ1-6; 7 bases agree with TRBD1. The CDR3 covers 13 residues. The germline CDR1 and CDR2 sequences are GTSNPN and SVGIG (reference sequence). V gave up 8 bases and J gave up 7 bases; unmatched junction bases: 8.